The TCR beta chain described here comes from a study of blood T cell repertoires in COVID-19. For the study at large: The study drew acute and convalescent COVID-19 samples from the United States, Italy and Spain. Sample material is recorded as cDNA or gDNA derived from T cells, B-cell-depleted T cells, or PBMCs.

Germline V gene lookup returns CDR1 SGHKS and CDR2 YYEKEE (reference sequence). The CDR3 has 15 amino acids. V lost 4 bases and J 3 bases, leaving 13 bases between the germline ends. Enrollment of patients from Seattle took place during active infection, with longitudinal follow-up. The authors' processing: Nucleated cell number was recorded as an estimate derived from reference gene primer amplification. Assay used: immunoSEQ multiplex PCR; TCRdb lists only in-frame clones, some missing. Clone size and V and J calls were adopted from that table, with D and trimming inferred from the DNA. The repertoire has some 240,000 clones, 80% to 90% of them found once; the top ten carry roughly 10%.

The receptor's source is a woman in her 70s with COVID-19, enrolled during active disease. The sample was peripheral blood. This chain uses TRBV5-5 with TRBJ1-4; D remains unclear. The CDR3 region has the DNA TGTGCCAGCAGCGGGGAGGGTCGTCCTAATGAAAAACTGTTTTTT. It codes for CASSGEGRPNEKLFF.